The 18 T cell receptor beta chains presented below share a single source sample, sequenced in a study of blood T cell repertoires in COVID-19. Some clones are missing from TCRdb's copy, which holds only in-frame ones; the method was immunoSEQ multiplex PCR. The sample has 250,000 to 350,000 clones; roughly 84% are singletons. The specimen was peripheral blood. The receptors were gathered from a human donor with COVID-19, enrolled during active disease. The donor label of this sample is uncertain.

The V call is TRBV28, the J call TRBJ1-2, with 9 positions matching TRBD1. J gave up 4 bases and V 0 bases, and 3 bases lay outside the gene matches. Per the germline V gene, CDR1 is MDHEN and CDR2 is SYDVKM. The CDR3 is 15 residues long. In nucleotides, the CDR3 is TGTGCCAGCAGTTTATGGGGACAGGGTACCTATGGCTACACCTTC. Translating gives CASSLWGQGTYGYTF.

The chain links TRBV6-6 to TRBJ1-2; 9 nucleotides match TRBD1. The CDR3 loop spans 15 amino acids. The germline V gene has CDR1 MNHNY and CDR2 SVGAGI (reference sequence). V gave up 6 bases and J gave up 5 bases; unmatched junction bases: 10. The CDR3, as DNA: TGTGCCAGCAGCACTACTACAGGGGGCGGGTATGGCTACACCTTC. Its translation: CASSTTTGGGYGYTF.

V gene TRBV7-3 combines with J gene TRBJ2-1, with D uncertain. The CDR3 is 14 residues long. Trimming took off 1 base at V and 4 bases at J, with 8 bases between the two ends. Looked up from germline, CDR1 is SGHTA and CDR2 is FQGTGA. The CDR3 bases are TGTGCCAGCAGCTTAAATAGTTTATACAATGAGCAGTTCTTC. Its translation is CASSLNSLYNEQFF.

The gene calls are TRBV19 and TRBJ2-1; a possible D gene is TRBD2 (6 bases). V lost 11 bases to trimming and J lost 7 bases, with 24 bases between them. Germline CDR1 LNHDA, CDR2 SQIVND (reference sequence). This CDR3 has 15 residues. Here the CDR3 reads CASHPLARKGNEQFF. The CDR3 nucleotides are TGTGCCTCGCACCCCCTAGCGCGTAAGGGGAATGAGCAGTTCTTC.

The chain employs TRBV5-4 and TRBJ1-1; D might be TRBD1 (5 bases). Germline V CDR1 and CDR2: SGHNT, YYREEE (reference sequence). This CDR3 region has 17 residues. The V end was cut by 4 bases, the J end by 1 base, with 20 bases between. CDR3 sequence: CASSPRAAVGWNTEAFF. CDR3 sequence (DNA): TGTGCCAGCAGCCCCAGGGCTGCGGTAGGGTGGAACACTGAAGCTTTCTTT.

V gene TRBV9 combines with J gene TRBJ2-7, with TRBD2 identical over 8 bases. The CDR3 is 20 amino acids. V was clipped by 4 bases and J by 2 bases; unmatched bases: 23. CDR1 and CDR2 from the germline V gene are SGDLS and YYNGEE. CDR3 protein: CASSPSMGRASQRGTYEQYF. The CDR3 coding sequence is TGTGCCAGCAGCCCAAGCATGGGCAGGGCGAGCCAGCGGGGGACCTACGAGCAGTACTTC.

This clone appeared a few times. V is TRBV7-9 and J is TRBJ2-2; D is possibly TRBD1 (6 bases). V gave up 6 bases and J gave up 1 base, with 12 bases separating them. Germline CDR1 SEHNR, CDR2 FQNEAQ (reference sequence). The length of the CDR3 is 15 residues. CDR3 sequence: CASRKAGVNTGELFF. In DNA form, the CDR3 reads TGTGCCAGCAGGAAGGCAGGGGTGAACACCGGGGAGCTGTTTTTT. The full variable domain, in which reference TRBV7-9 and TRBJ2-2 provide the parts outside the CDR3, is DTGVSQNPRHKITKRGQNVTFRCDPISEHNRLYWYRQTLGQGPEFLTYFQNEAQLEKSRLLSDRFSAERPKGSFSTLEIQRTEQGDSAMYLCASRKAGVNTGELFFGEGSRLTVL.

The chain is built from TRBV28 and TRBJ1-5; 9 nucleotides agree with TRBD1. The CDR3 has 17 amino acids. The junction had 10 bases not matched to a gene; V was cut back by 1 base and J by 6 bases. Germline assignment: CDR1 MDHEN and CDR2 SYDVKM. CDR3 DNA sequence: TGTGCCAGCAGTTTATTTGGGGGACAGGGCCGTGGTCAGCCCCAGCATTTT. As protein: CASSLFGGQGRGQPQHF.

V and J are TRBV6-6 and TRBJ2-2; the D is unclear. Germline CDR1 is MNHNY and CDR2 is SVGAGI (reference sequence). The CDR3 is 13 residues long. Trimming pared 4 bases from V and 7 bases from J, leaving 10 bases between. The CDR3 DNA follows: TGTGCCAGCAGTTCTAGTTCCGGCGGGGAGCTGTTTTTT. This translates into CASSSSSGGELFF.

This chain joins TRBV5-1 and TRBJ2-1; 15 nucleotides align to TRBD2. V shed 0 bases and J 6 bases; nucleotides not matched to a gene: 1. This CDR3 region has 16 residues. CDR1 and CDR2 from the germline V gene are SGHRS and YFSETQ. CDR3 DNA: TGCGCCAGCAGCTTGGCGGGACTAGCGGGAGGCAATGAGCAGTTCTTC. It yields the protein CASSLAGLAGGNEQFF.

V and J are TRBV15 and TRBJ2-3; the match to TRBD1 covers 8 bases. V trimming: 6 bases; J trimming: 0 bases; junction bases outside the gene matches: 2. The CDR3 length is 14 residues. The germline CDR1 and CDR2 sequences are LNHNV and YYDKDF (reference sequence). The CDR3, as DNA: TGTGCCACCAGAAGGACAGGGAGCACAGATACGCAGTATTTT. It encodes CATRRTGSTDTQYF.

The CDR3 protein is CASSLEASAYNEQFF. DNA of the CDR3: TGCGCCAGCAGCTTGGAGGCTAGCGCCTACAATGAGCAGTTCTTC. The chain joins TRBV5-1 to TRBJ2-1; maybe TRBD2 (6 bases). Trimming shortened V by 0 bases and J by 2 bases, and 9 bases separated the two germline ends. There are 15 residues in the CDR3. In germline, CDR1 is SGHRS, CDR2 YFSETQ.

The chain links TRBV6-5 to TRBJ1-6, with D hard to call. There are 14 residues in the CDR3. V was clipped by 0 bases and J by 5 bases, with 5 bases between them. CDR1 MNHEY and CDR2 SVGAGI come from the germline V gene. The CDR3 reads CASSYSDNNSPLHF. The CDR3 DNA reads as TGTGCCAGCAGTTACTCTGACAATAATTCACCCCTCCACTTT.

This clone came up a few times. The CDR3 DNA is TGTGCCAGCAGCAAAGGGTTACGGAGGTGCTGCACCTTC. Its protein is CASSKGLRRCCTF. The V and J genes are TRBV21-1 and TRBJ1-2. TRBV21-1 is tagged as a pseudogene. The CDR3 consists of 13 residues.

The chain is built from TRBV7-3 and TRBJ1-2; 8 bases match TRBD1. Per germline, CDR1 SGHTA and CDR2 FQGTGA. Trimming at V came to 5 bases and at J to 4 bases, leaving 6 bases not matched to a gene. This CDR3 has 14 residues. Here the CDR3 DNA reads TGTGCCAGCAGCCTTCAGGGGGCGGGCTATGGCTACACCTTC. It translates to CASSLQGAGYGYTF.

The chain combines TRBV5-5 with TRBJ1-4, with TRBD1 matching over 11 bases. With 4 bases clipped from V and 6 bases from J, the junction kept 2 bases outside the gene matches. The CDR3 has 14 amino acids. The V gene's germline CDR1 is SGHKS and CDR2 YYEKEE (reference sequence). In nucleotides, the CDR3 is TGTGCCAGCAGCCGGACAGGGGGCGATGAAAAACTGTTTTTT. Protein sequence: CASSRTGGDEKLFF.

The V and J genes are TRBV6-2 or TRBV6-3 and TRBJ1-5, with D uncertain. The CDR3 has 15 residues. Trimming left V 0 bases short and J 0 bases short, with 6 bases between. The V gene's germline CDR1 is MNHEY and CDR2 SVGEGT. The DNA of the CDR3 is TGTGCCAGCAGTTACTCTCTTATTAGCAATCAGCCCCAGCATTTT. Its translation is CASSYSLISNQPQHF.

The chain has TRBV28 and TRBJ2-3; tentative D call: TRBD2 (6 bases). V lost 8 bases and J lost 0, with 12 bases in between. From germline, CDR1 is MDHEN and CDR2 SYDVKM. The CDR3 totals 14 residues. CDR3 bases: TGTGCCAGCGGCCGGGACTTAAGCACAGATACGCAGTATTTT. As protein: CASGRDLSTDTQYF. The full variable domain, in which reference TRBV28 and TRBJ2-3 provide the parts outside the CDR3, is DVKVTQSSRYLVKRTGEKVFLECVQDMDHENMFWYRQDPGLGLRLIYFSYDVKMKEKGDIPEGYSVSREKKERFSLILESASTNQTSMYLCASGRDLSTDTQYFGPGTRLTVL.